This T cell receptor (beta chain) came from a study of immune evolution from preneoplasia to lung adenocarcinoma (dated by TCRdb to the early 2020s). Some background on the complete study: No AAH lesions showed HLA loss of heterozygosity, compared with about 6.3% of AIS, about 15% of MIA and approximately 30% of ADC lesions. The study used immune gene expression, TCR sequencing and multiplex immunofluorescence to profile the immune contexture of lung adenocarcinoma precursors and invasive adenocarcinoma. Resected precursor lesions (AAH, AIS, MIA) and invasive adenocarcinomas were each compared against paired morphologically normal lung tissue. Sample size was based on specimen availability rather than a prior power calculation. The immune data were combined with whole exome sequencing and methylation data from the same cohort of nodules. The overall cohort was made up of fewer than 70 patients with pulmonary nodules who had surgical resection. TCR sequencing data were obtained from 55 or so patients. It was reported in the study that about a hundred samples were used for TCR sequencing. POLYSOLVER was used to infer class I HLA alleles from exome data, and LOHHLA was used to detect allele-specific HLA loss. What the authors observed across the whole study: Normal lung had the highest top T cell clone frequencies, which appeared to decline progressively from AAH through AIS, MIA and invasive adenocarcinoma. The findings reflected association rather than direct causation, and larger cohorts with long-term follow-up and longitudinal biopsies were considered necessary. T cell clonality was highest in KRAS-mutant nodules compared with EGFR-mutant or double wild-type lesions. Clonality was highest in normal lung, while later-stage lesions appeared to have lower clonality but higher T cell density and diversity. Because every patient came from Japan and China, how well the results apply to Western populations was uncertain.

Patients underwent resection in Japan or China between the mid-2010s and the late 2010s. Histologic diagnosis of each case was confirmed independently by two lung cancer pathologists on H&E slides. To enrich premalignant or tumor cells for nucleic acid extraction, macro-dissection was performed after pathologic assessment. DNA was isolated from FFPE tissue using the AllPrep DNA/RNA FFPE Kit. TCR beta CDR3 regions were sequenced from DNA using the immunoSEQ hsTCRbeta Kit. For the original study's pipeline: The ImmunoSEQ Analyzer was used to analyse the TCR sequencing data. T cell clonality was calculated on productive rearrangements as 1 minus Pielou's evenness. The inverse Simpson index, applied to productive templates, was used to measure T cell diversity. T cell density was TCR beta template counts normalized to usable DNA, estimated by amplifying and sequencing housekeeping genes. Two-sided Kruskal-Wallis tests were used to compare TCR metrics between histologic stages. Here the immuneACCESS table is served through TCRdb, limited to in-frame sequences with V and J called. Missing clones are a known gap in these copies; in checked studies unresolved V genes cover under half, and the rest lacks a known reason. V, J and clone size were drawn from that table, and D and trimming were deduced from the DNA. The sample data list 4,000 to 4,500 clones, and more than 75% of these were observed just once. 13% to 15% of the sample belongs to the ten largest clones.

The sample holds a few counts of this clone. Its cognate antigen has yet to be identified. Per-base qualities were not stored, and no clone one base away is much larger. The germline V gene provides CDR1 ENHRY and CDR2 SYGVKD. There are 17 amino acids in the CDR3, from cysteine to phenylalanine inclusive. Only the CDR3 part of the read is kept: 51 bases, read in frame from the first base. V lost 0 bases and J lost 0 bases; the stretch between them is 12 bases long. This chain is built from TRBV10-3 and TRBJ2-1; possibly the D gene is TRBD2, per 5 matching bases. The clonotype originates from a person aged 65-85 years with invasive lung adenocarcinoma. Some clones in this sample may be carry-over from other donors' samples. Sequencing used FFPE invasive lung adenocarcinoma tissue. What the cell subset or site label conveys for this sample: frankly invasive lung adenocarcinoma (ADC). The CDR3 reads CAISESAPGSSYNEQFF. The DNA is TGTGCCATCAGTGAGTCCGCCCCGGGGAGCTCCTACAATGAGCAGTTCTTC.